This T cell receptor beta chain was observed in a study of early T cells in non-severe SARS-CoV-2 infection. Germline CDR1 is KGHSH and CDR2 is LQKENI. V dropped 3 bases and J dropped 0 bases, with 11 bases sitting between them. CDR3 length: 15 residues. TCRdb re-analysed the 5' RACE reads in MiXCR, keeping a single row per CDR3 protein. The table lists tens of thousands of distinct CDR3 sequences, around 20% of them singletons. This clonotype was detected a few times. Here the sequenced sample was whole blood, taken at baseline. The rearrangement uses TRBV18 and TRBJ1-1; D is uncertain. The clonotype comes from an adult who was a healthcare worker with PCR-confirmed SARS-CoV-2 infection or an uninfected control (not recorded which). This CDR3 reads CASSPNALLNTEAFF. Written as DNA, the CDR3 is TGTGCCAGCTCACCCAATGCGCTTTTGAACACTGAAGCTTTCTTT.